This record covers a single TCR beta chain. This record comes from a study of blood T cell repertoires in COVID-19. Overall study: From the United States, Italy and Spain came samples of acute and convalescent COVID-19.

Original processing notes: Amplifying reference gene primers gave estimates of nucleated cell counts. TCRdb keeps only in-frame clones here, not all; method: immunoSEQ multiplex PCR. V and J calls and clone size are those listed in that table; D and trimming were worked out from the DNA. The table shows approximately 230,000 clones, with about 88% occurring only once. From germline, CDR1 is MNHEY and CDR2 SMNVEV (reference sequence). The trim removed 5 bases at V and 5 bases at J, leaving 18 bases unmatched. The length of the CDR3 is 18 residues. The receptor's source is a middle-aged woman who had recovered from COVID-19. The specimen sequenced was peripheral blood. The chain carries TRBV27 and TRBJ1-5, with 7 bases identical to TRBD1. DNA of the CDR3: TGTGCCAGCAGTCTAGTGAGCTCCCGGGACAGATGGCATCAGCCCCAGCATTTT. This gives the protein CASSLVSSRDRWHQPQHF.